The following is a T cell receptor beta chain sequence with its context. The target of this receptor is not known. No base quality information exists; no much larger clone differs at one position. The method was the immunoSEQ multiplex PCR assay. The multiplex PCR relied on a mix of 60 forward primers for TCR Vbeta segments and 13 reverse primers for TCR Jbeta segments. Amplification of the CDR3 region of rearranged TCR beta genes was performed with a multiplex PCR assay on genomic DNA. On the Illumina HiSeq System, the amplified TCR beta libraries were sequenced as 87-base-pair reads. The original pipeline was this. A later analysis counted tens of millions of unique TCR beta chains across the 650 to 700 repertoires, and 10 million to 12 million of these chains were shared by at least two donors. Raw reads were error-corrected and collapsed into unique sequences with a nearest-neighbor algorithm that merged closely related sequences to remove PCR and sequencing errors. V, D and J gene segments were assigned by aligning CDR3 sequences to IMGT reference sequences. For a sequence to be retained, a match of at least six nucleotides was required to both a V gene segment and a J gene segment. A rearrangement counted as productive if the CDR3 had no stop codons and remained in frame with V and J, and every other rearrangement counted as non-productive. Following IMGT convention, CDR3 was defined as the stretch from the second conserved V-encoded cysteine to the conserved J-encoded phenylalanine. Sequences without an unambiguous match to a single V gene segment were excluded from the earlier analysis of over 500 of the donors. An earlier analysis of 587 of the donors called V segments functional above 56.7% productive rearrangements and segregating when the between-donor standard deviation exceeded 5%. A statistical classification framework was built for diagnosing cytomegalovirus status from the catalog of TCR beta chain sequences. A later analysis assigned V and J genes by comparing TCR nucleotide sequences with IMGT/GENE-DB human TR gene sequences. The TCRdist pipeline was used in a later analysis to assign CDR3 sequences and most-parsimonious VDJ recombination scenarios. In a later analysis, each TCR beta chain was defined by its CDR3 amino acid sequence together with its V-gene family, and reads lacking a unique V-gene family were excluded. As a way to deal with suspected cross-contamination and a sequencing artifact, a later analysis dropped 450 to 600 nucleotide sequences that were highly shared and had low generation probability. In a later analysis, a clonal expansion index was calculated for each public chain from normalized within-repertoire ranks of inferred template counts. In a later analysis, generation probabilities were computed using a VDJ recombination model fitted to out-of-frame rearrangements, and the results were checked against IGoR. In a later analysis, TCR-TCR, TCR-HLA and TCR-CMV co-occurrence was scored with hypergeometric tests, and a repertoire-size bias correction was applied to TCR pairs. False discovery rates were estimated in a later analysis by permuting HLA or CMV assignments 20 times. A later analysis grouped co-occurring TCRs with DBSCAN, adding TCRdist sequence similarity when clustering within HLA-allele-positive subsets. Repertoires with fewer than 30,000 or more than 120,000 public chains, plus five repertoires with anomalous nucleotide sharing, were excluded from co-occurrence clustering. TCRdb holds this immuneACCESS table with in-frame rearrangements only. Some clones are missing; in checked studies, unresolved V genes explain under half, and the rest has no known cause. V and J calls and clone size are those listed in that table; D and trimming were worked out from the DNA. The sample has around 69,000 clones on record, over 60% of them singletons. 6% to 9.5% of the sample comes from the top ten.

This record belongs to a study of cytomegalovirus exposure and HLA in healthy donors (dated 2017 in TCRdb). Concerning the study at large: In an earlier analysis of 450 to 750 of the donors, roughly 300 Gb of sequence data and roughly 100 million unique TCR beta sequences from about 179 million T cells were reported. Along with the approximately 700-subject first cohort, a separate validation cohort of over 90 different subjects was used. The study aimed to test whether signatures of past pathogen exposure could be identified by cataloging public T cell receptors. Across roughly 420 genotyped donors of the cohort, an average of roughly 250,000 unique TCR beta nucleotide sequences per donor were sequenced, and about a sixth of those sequences were non-productive. An early release that covered about 640 HLA-typed donors contained around 300 gigabases of sequencing data and tens of millions of unique TCR sequences. The genetic ancestry cluster associated with self-reported Caucasian donors included over 80% of the 300 to 400 genotyped donors. Typing coverage differed by locus: A, B, C, DRB1 and DQB1 were typed in roughly 620-630 donors, DQA1 in about 510, DPA1 in 606, and DPB1 in around 440. Class I and class II HLA loci were covered by the typing at four-digit resolution. A few DR-DQ haplotypes were handled as single units for association and clustering because linkage in the cohort was strong. The later analysis used no new phenotypic data to find candidate immune exposures, relying instead on TCR beta sequences and their occurrence across donors. An earlier analysis of approximately 630 of the donors applied high-throughput TCR beta sequencing to assess whether each TCR beta V gene segment acted as functional or pseudogenic. Every discovery cohort repertoire had been produced on one sequencing platform. In a later analysis, previously published TCR beta repertoires from hundreds of donors were re-analyzed and high-resolution HLA genotyping was added so that TCR occurrence patterns could be studied. The study profiled the T cell repertoires of hundreds of subjects by immunosequencing and related them to cytomegalovirus serostatus. The study combined high-throughput TCR immunosequencing, statistical association of individual TCRs with disease status, and machine learning to predict cytomegalovirus infection status. Alongside the repertoire data, information on donor age, sex, ethnicity and CMV serostatus was compiled. A later genetic analysis took genome-wide SNP genotypes for about 65% of the roughly 670 donors and used that subset as a discovery cohort. What the work shows at the level of the full study, not this receptor alone: Most TCR sequences were seen in very few donors, while some public TCRs were found in many individuals. According to the authors, the approach could potentially be generalized to other disease states and immunological phenotypes. HLA typing was unavailable for some donors at each locus, so association tests used only the typed subset. A further reported finding was that TCR beta sequences accurately predicted the HLA-A and HLA-B alleles for most subjects in the first cohort. CMV serostatus was the only immune exposure information available for the cohort. Presence/absence analyses assumed roughly uniform sequencing depth across donors, an assumption that may not hold. A few of the identified cytomegalovirus-associated TCR beta chains were confirmed in vitro to be specific for cytomegalovirus antigens. Cytomegalovirus status was reported to be diagnosed by the classifier with high specificity and sensitivity in both the original and validation cohorts. According to a later genetic analysis, donors in an Asian-associated ancestry cluster had fewer N-insertions in productive TCRs than the approximately 700-donor mean. Strong co-occurrence of HLA alleles, especially DR and DQ, made assigning TCR associations to individual alleles difficult. Most CMV-associated TCR beta chains appeared to be HLA-restricted in a later analysis, and the HLA associations seemed to be driven largely by CMV exposure. In the study, 150 to 200 TCR beta chains were listed as associated with cytomegalovirus. A group of highly shared sequence variants was considered likely to be a technical artifact of the sequencing pipeline. Because counts were too low, around 17 rarely observed V segments, including chromosome 9 orphons, were left out of the earlier analysis of 500 to 650 of the donors. A later genetic analysis associated a missense DCLRE1C variant with V-gene and J-gene trimming of TCR beta chains, and an independent cohort replicated the association. This cohort had only TCR beta chains sequenced, and the lack of alpha or paired-chain data limited which features could be detected. Compared with equally common non-associated chains, HLA-associated TCR beta chains in a later analysis were more clonally expanded and had lower generation probabilities. In an earlier analysis of about 600 of the donors, most TCR beta V segments appeared in productive rearrangements about 90% or about 30% of the time, broadly matching IMGT annotations. Specific HLA alleles were associated with 15,000 to 20,000 TCR beta sequences at a false discovery rate of 0.05 in a later analysis. The 87-base-pair reads could not distinguish some IMGT-functional V segments, including TRBV6-2 and TRBV6-3, so those segments were excluded. A later analysis reported that several top co-occurrence clusters appeared linked to parvovirus B19, influenza, CMV and Epstein-Barr virus. Linkage disequilibrium might explain the correlated functional status among segregating V segments, but an unknown experimental factor could not be excluded. In a later analysis, the rate of TCR association differed among HLA loci, with DRB1 alleles having the most associated TCRs and HLA-C alleles having the fewest.

The cohort consisted of 600 or so healthy bone marrow donors. All cohort members were sampled while nominally healthy, although unrecorded immune exposures were likely present. The donor tested CMV seropositive, placing the donor among the 290 or so seropositive members of the cohort. A peripheral blood sample was collected from each donor, and TCR beta sequencing was performed on peripheral blood mononuclear cells. Genomic DNA extraction from the blood cell samples was performed with the Qiagen DNeasy Blood Extraction Kit. V lost 3 bases and J lost 6 bases, and the count of bases not matched to a germline gene is 7. In the germline V gene, CDR1 corresponds to LGHNA and CDR2 to YSLEER. The CDR3 starts with the cysteine, ends with the phenylalanine, and has 15 residues. Only the CDR3 DNA is retained, 45 bases long and in frame from the first base.

This sequence uses TRBV4-3 and TRBJ2-3; 9 bases in between match TRBD2. Specimen: PBMCs. This receptor was obtained from a man aged 40-49 years in good health and CMV-seropositive. The base sequence is TGCGCCAGCAGCCAGAGACTAGCGGTTGGGGATACGCAGTATTTT. It codes for CASSQRLAVGDTQYF.